This T cell receptor (beta chain) was recovered during a study of blood T cell repertoires in COVID-19. Study at large: The United States, Italy and Spain were the sources of the acute and convalescent COVID-19 samples. T cells, B-cell-depleted T cells, or PBMCs supplied cDNA or gDNA.

In the study's own analysis: By means of reference gene primer amplification, nucleated cell counts were estimated. TCRdb keeps only in-frame clones here, not all; method: immunoSEQ multiplex PCR. The V and J calls and clone size come from that table; D and trimming were worked out from the DNA. Of about 130,000 clones in the sample, under 95% were seen once. During active infection, Seattle patients enrolled and were then monitored through disease. The source of this sequence is a man aged 60-69 years with COVID-19, enrolled during active disease. Material for sequencing was peripheral blood.

CDR3 protein: CASSSAGGQETQYF. CDR3 coding DNA: TGTGCCAGTAGTTCCGCCGGCGGCCAAGAGACCCAGTACTTC. This chain links TRBV19 with TRBJ2-5; D is unclear. This CDR3 region has 14 residues. Germline-derived CDR1 and CDR2 are LNHDA and SQIVND (reference sequence). V shed 5 bases and J shed 1 base, with 11 bases lying between them. The complete variable domain, with remaining parts taken from reference TRBV19 and TRBJ2-5, reads DGGITQSPKYLFRKEGQNVTLSCEQNLNHDAMYWYRQDPGQGLRLIYYSQIVNDFQKGDIAEGYSVSREKKESFPLTVTSAQKNPTAFYLCASSSAGGQETQYFGPGTRLLVL.